These 32 T cell receptor beta chains originate from one sample sequenced in a study of control samples from healthy donors and cancer patients. Repertoires were generated with immunoSEQ multiplex PCR, while TCRdb's copy carries only in-frame clones and drops some. The repertoire holds tens of thousands of clones, with about nine tenths as singletons. The material sequenced was blood. Receptors were obtained from a man aged 45-60 years in good health.

This sequence joins TRBV5-4 and TRBJ2-1; 8 bases are a match to TRBD1. Germline V gene lookup returns CDR1 SGHNT and CDR2 YYREEE (reference sequence). The CDR3 length is 18 residues. The V gene end was trimmed by 1 base and the J gene end by 2 bases; junction bases not matched to a gene: 11. The CDR3 nucleotides read TGTGCCAGCAGCTTGAATCGCGTAGACAGGGGTACCTACAATGAGCAGTTCTTC. Residues: CASSLNRVDRGTYNEQFF.

The chain is built from TRBV2 and TRBJ2-2; D tentatively reads TRBD1 or TRBD2 (5 bases each). Trimming shortened V by 4 bases and J by 1 base, and 13 bases separated the two germline ends. The CDR3 contains 16 residues. CDR1 and CDR2 (germline): SNHLY, FYNNEI. CDR3 residues: CASSAFGGRNTGELFF. The DNA of the CDR3 is TGTGCCAGCAGTGCGTTTGGGGGAAGGAACACCGGGGAGCTGTTTTTT.

The chain uses TRBV4-1 and TRBJ2-7, with 9 positions matching TRBD1. The CDR3 runs to 16 residues. The germline V gene encodes CDR1 MGHRA and CDR2 YSYEKL. The trim removed 0 bases at V and 1 base at J, leaving 4 bases unmatched. CDR3 sequence (DNA): TGCGCCAGCAGCCAAGAGGCGGGACAGGGTTCCTACGAGCAGTACTTC. Residues: CASSQEAGQGSYEQYF.

The chain joins TRBV7-2 to TRBJ1-2; D is uncertain. Germline CDR1 reads SGHTA; CDR2 reads FQGNSA. The CDR3 totals 14 residues. The V end lost 0 bases, the J end lost 6 bases, and 11 bases lay between the germline ends. In DNA, the CDR3 is TGTGCCAGCAGCTTAGCTTGGTTCGGGGATGGCTACACCTTC. Translation: CASSLAWFGDGYTF.

The J gene is TRBJ1-3, the V gene TRBV6-5; D uncertain. The germline V and J ends were trimmed by 7 bases and 0 bases, with 13 bases remaining between them. The CDR3 has 15 amino acids. Germline V CDR1 and CDR2: MNHEY, SVGAGI. CDR3 coding DNA: TGTGCCAGCACCTCAATTGGGTTCTCTGGAAACACCATATATTTT. Its translation is CASTSIGFSGNTIYF.

The chain recombines TRBV2 with TRBJ1-1; D gene uncertain. The V end lost 4 bases, the J end lost 1 base, and 4 bases lay between the germline ends. CDR1 is SNHLY, CDR2 FYNNEI, per germline. The length of the CDR3 is 12 residues. The CDR3, as DNA: TGTGCCAGCAGTGCACCGAACACTGAAGCTTTCTTT. Translated, it gives CASSAPNTEAFF.

The rearrangement uses TRBV30 and TRBJ1-5, with a weak D call TRBD1 (5 bases). Germline CDR1 and CDR2: GTSNPN and SVGIG (reference sequence). V lost 3 bases and J 5 bases, leaving 11 bases between the germline ends. The CDR3 length is 13 residues. The CDR3 DNA sequence: TGTGCCTGGAGCCCTGGGGGGGATCAGCCCCAGCATTTT. Its translation: CAWSPGGDQPQHF.

V and J are TRBV7-9 and TRBJ1-2; D remains ambiguous. Germline V gene sequence: CDR1 SEHNR, CDR2 FQNEAQ (reference sequence). V was clipped by 2 bases and J by 3 bases, with 13 bases between them. The CDR3 runs 15 residues. CDR3 sequence: CASSLSRQRDYGYTF. The CDR3 coding sequence is TGTGCCAGCAGCTTAAGCAGGCAAAGAGACTATGGCTACACCTTC.

Comment on this clone: One end of the junction is discordant with germline, which a read error may explain. The chain employs TRBV12-3 or TRBV12-4 and TRBJ2-7; D gene uncertain. This CDR3 comprises 11 residues. The chain's CDR3 is CASRYGSEQCF. CDR3 nucleotides: TGTGCCAGCAGGTACGGTTCCGAGCAGTGCTTC.

The chain recombines TRBV6-5 with TRBJ1-4; the D gene is possibly TRBD1 (5 bases). Deletions cut 2 bases from V and 4 bases from J, with 11 bases between. This CDR3 contains 15 residues. Germline V gene lookup returns CDR1 MNHEY and CDR2 SVGAGI. The CDR3 bases are TGTGCCAGCAGTTACGGGGGACTCCTTAATGAAAAACTGTTTTTT. Protein: CASSYGGLLNEKLFF.

A note on this clone: Other nucleotide sequences in the sample specify the same CDR3. The CDR3 protein is CASSFGTGNTGELFF. CDR3 DNA sequence: TGTGCCAGCAGTTTCGGGACAGGGAACACCGGGGAGCTGTTTTTT. This chain uses TRBV27 with TRBJ2-2; 8 positions agree with TRBD1. The length of the CDR3 is 15 residues. Germline CDR1 is MNHEY and CDR2 is SMNVEV (reference sequence). Losses at the gene ends were 3 bases for V and 1 base for J; bases not matched to a gene: 1.

This chain links TRBV24-1 with TRBJ1-5, with 7 positions matching TRBD1. The CDR3 is 15 amino acids. The germline V gene has CDR1 KGHDR and CDR2 SFDVKD. V lost 3 bases and J lost 2; bases outside the gene matches: 3. CDR3 sequence (DNA): TGTGCCACCAGTGATACCACAGGGGGCAATCAGCCCCAGCATTTT. Protein: CATSDTTGGNQPQHF.

V usage is TRBV9 and J usage is TRBJ1-2, with D hard to call. Germline V gene data show CDR1 as SGDLS and CDR2 as YYNGEE. The ends were cut back, 0 bases at V and 4 bases at J, with 10 bases in the middle. The CDR3 sequence is 14 residues long. The CDR3 nucleotides read TGTGCCAGCAGCGTAGTAAGTTACCTCTATGGCTACACCTTC. Its protein is CASSVVSYLYGYTF.

The chain is built from TRBV7-7 and TRBJ2-1, with D tentatively TRBD1 or TRBD2 (5 bases each). The CDR3 covers 14 residues. Germline CDR1 reads SSHAT; CDR2 reads FNYEAQ (reference sequence). Trimming took 5 bases from V and 3 from J, leaving 11 bases between them. The chain's CDR3 is CASSPGTFYNEQFF. Here the CDR3 DNA reads TGTGCCAGCAGCCCCGGGACGTTCTACAATGAGCAGTTCTTC.

The chain employs TRBV10-3 and TRBJ1-1, with D hard to call. Trimming left V 4 bases short and J 1 base short, with 16 bases between. The CDR3 has 16 amino acids. Germline values: CDR1 ENHRY, CDR2 SYGVKD. The DNA for the CDR3 is TGTGCCATCAGTGGGAGAGTGGGAGTGAAGAACACTGAAGCTTTCTTT. Encoded protein: CAISGRVGVKNTEAFF.

The chain joins TRBV14 to TRBJ1-1; maybe TRBD1 (5 bases). V was pared by 4 bases and J by 6 bases, with 15 bases between. Germline V gene sequence: CDR1 SGHDN, CDR2 FVKESK. There are 14 residues in the CDR3. The CDR3 sequence: CASSRRGRMAEAFF. The CDR3 DNA reads TGTGCCAGCAGCCGAAGGGGTAGGATGGCTGAAGCTTTCTTT.

The rearrangement joins TRBV14 to TRBJ2-5, with a tentative D call TRBD1 (5 bases). With 1 base removed from V and 3 bases from J, the gap between germline ends came to 15 bases. The germline CDR1 and CDR2 sequences are SGHDN and FVKESK. The length of the CDR3 is 16 residues. CDR3 amino acids: CASSQGTPLGEETQYF. DNA for the CDR3: TGTGCCAGCAGCCAAGGGACCCCCCTAGGGGAAGAGACCCAGTACTTC.

The chain employs TRBV15 and TRBJ2-2, with 12 bases aligning to TRBD1. Germline assignment: CDR1 LNHNV and CDR2 YYDKDF (reference sequence). This CDR3 has 15 residues. The V gene end was trimmed by 5 bases and the J gene end by 5 bases; junction bases not matched to a gene: 3. This CDR3 is CATSGTGGKTGELFF. DNA of the CDR3: TGTGCCACCAGCGGGACAGGGGGCAAAACCGGGGAGCTGTTTTTT. Variable domain in full (rest from reference TRBV15 and TRBJ2-2): DAMVIQNPRYQVTQFGKPVTLSCSQTLNHNVMYWYQQKSSQAPKLLFHYYDKDFNNEADTPDNFQSRRPNTSFCFLDIRSPGLGDTAMYLCATSGTGGKTGELFFGEGSRLTVL.

The chain joins TRBV19 to TRBJ1-1, with a tentative D call TRBD1 (5 bases). The germline V gene has CDR1 LNHDA and CDR2 SQIVND (reference sequence). V shed 7 bases and J shed 1 base, with 13 bases lying between them. The CDR3 has 14 amino acids. The CDR3 DNA follows: TGTGCCAGTAAGGCGGTGGGGGGGAACACTGAAGCTTTCTTT. Translated, it gives CASKAVGGNTEAFF.

This clone came up once. The rearrangement joins TRBV12-5 to TRBJ2-3; 8 bases agree with TRBD1. V lost 6 bases to trimming and J lost 2 bases; unmatched junction nucleotides: 4. The CDR3 contains 14 residues. CDR1 is LGHNT, CDR2 FRNRAP, per germline. CDR3 coding DNA: TGTGCTAGTGGCTCGGGACAGGTCACAGATACGCAGTATTTT. It is translated as CASGSGQVTDTQYF.

V is TRBV30 and J is TRBJ2-1, with 10 bases fitting TRBD1. V was pared by 0 bases and J by 8 bases, with 1 base of the junction left unmatched. Germline CDR1 reads GTSNPN; CDR2 reads SVGIG (reference sequence). There are 13 residues in the CDR3. Written as DNA, the CDR3 is TGTGCCTGGAGTGTAGGACAGGGGGATGAGCAGTTCTTC. Residues: CAWSVGQGDEQFF.

The chain uses TRBV19 and TRBJ1-2; 7 bases map to TRBD1. The germline V gene has CDR1 LNHDA and CDR2 SQIVND (reference sequence). The CDR3 consists of 15 residues. Trimming cost V 7 bases and J 5 bases; bases outside gene matches: 13. The CDR3 sequence is CASTPDRARDYGYTF. CDR3 coding DNA: TGTGCCAGTACCCCCGACAGGGCGCGGGATTATGGCTACACCTTC.

The J gene is TRBJ1-1, the V gene TRBV9; no clear D gene. The V and J ends lost 3 bases and 6 bases respectively, with 15 bases between them. This CDR3 spans 14 amino acids. Germline CDR1 and CDR2: SGDLS and YYNGEE. CDR3 in DNA: TGTGCCAGCAGCGGCACCCCCCAAACGGCTGAAGCTTTCTTT. It encodes CASSGTPQTAEAFF.

This clone was counted a single time. The rearrangement uses TRBV6-1 and TRBJ1-5; D perhaps matches TRBD1 (5 bases). This CDR3 region has 14 residues. Germline V gene sequence: CDR1 MNHNS, CDR2 SASEGT. V lost 2 bases, J lost 6 bases, and 11 bases lay in between. CDR3 nucleotides: TGTGCCAGCAGTGAACGAGGGAGGGGTCAGCCCCAGCATTTT. Its protein product is CASSERGRGQPQHF.

V gene TRBV11-2 combines with J gene TRBJ2-3, with no clear D. Trimming pared 1 base from V and 6 bases from J, leaving 11 bases between. The CDR3 contains 14 residues. Germline V gene data show CDR1 as SGHAT and CDR2 as FQNNGV. CDR3 amino acids: CASSLAGKADTQYF. In DNA, the CDR3 is TGTGCCAGCAGCTTAGCTGGTAAAGCTGATACGCAGTATTTT.

The V call is TRBV11-3, the J call TRBJ2-1; D perhaps matches TRBD1 (5 bases). The CDR3 covers 16 residues. Trimming stripped 1 base from V and 3 bases from J, with 13 bases between. Germline CDR1 reads SGHNT; CDR2 reads YENEEA. The CDR3 bases are TGTGCCAGCAGCTTAGTAACCGCCAGGGACTACAATGAGCAGTTCTTC. Encoded protein: CASSLVTARDYNEQFF. The full variable domain, in which reference TRBV11-3 and TRBJ2-1 provide the parts outside the CDR3, is EAGVVQSPRYKIIEKKQPVAFWCNPISGHNTLYWYLQNLGQGPELLIRYENEEAVDDSQLPKDRFSAERLKGVDSTLKIQPAELGDSAVYLCASSLVTARDYNEQFFGPGTRLTVL.

CDR3: CASSLGTGNADTQYF. The CDR3 DNA sequence: TGCGCCAGCAGCCTAGGGACAGGGAATGCAGATACGCAGTATTTT. The rearrangement joins TRBV5-1 to TRBJ2-3, with TRBD1 matching 9 bases. The CDR3 is 15 residues long. J was trimmed by 4 bases and V by 4 bases; bases with no gene match: 7. Per the germline V gene, CDR1 is SGHRS and CDR2 is YFSETQ.

The gene calls are TRBV24-1 and TRBJ1-5, with 7 positions matching TRBD1. V shed 4 bases and J 2 bases; nucleotides not matched to a gene: 4. Germline assignment: CDR1 KGHDR and CDR2 SFDVKD. The CDR3 has 15 residues. The CDR3 sequence is CATSETGAGNQPQHF. DNA of the CDR3: TGTGCCACCAGTGAAACAGGGGCTGGCAATCAGCCCCAGCATTTT.

The gene calls are TRBV10-1 and TRBJ1-3, with D possibly matching TRBD1 (5 bases). The V gene's germline CDR1 is WNHNN and CDR2 SYGVQD (reference sequence). V lost 6 bases and J lost 0, with 15 bases in between. This CDR3 is 16 amino acids long. CDR3 sequence (DNA): TGCGCCAGCAGCTCACAGGTTCCGGGCTCTGGAAACACCATATATTTT. It translates to CASSSQVPGSGNTIYF.

This chain connects TRBV19 to TRBJ2-3, with 10 bases identical to TRBD1. V was clipped by 7 bases and J by 5 bases; unmatched bases: 9. Germline-derived CDR1 and CDR2 are LNHDA and SQIVND (reference sequence). The CDR3 sequence is 15 residues long. The CDR3 DNA reads as TGTGCCAGTACCGCCGGACAGGGGGTGTTAGATACGCAGTATTTT. This gives the protein CASTAGQGVLDTQYF. Combining the CDR3 with reference TRBV19 and TRBJ2-3 gives the whole variable domain DGGITQSPKYLFRKEGQNVTLSCEQNLNHDAMYWYRQDPGQGLRLIYYSQIVNDFQKGDIAEGYSVSREKKESFPLTVTSAQKNPTAFYLCASTAGQGVLDTQYFGPGTRLTVL.

This sequence joins TRBV7-9 and TRBJ2-7, with D tentatively TRBD2 (5 bases). Trimming stripped 5 bases from V and 4 bases from J, with 15 bases between. This CDR3 region has 14 residues. CDR1 SEHNR and CDR2 FQNEAQ come from the germline V gene (reference sequence). The CDR3 nucleotides are TGTGCCAGCAGCCACGCAACGGGGTTATACGAGCAGTACTTC. This codes for CASSHATGLYEQYF.

This clone was detected a few times. The rearrangement links TRBV19 to TRBJ1-2, with D unclear. Germline lookup yields CDR1 LNHDA and CDR2 SQIVND (reference sequence). The CDR3 is 13 residues long. Between the trimmed V and J ends, which lost 3 bases and 2 bases, there was a span of 7 bases. The CDR3 here is CASSIQTNYGYTF. CDR3 DNA: TGTGCCAGTAGTATCCAGACCAACTATGGCTACACCTTC. The full variable domain, rest sourced from reference TRBV19 and TRBJ1-2, is DGGITQSPKYLFRKEGQNVTLSCEQNLNHDAMYWYRQDPGQGLRLIYYSQIVNDFQKGDIAEGYSVSREKKESFPLTVTSAQKNPTAFYLCASSIQTNYGYTFGSGTRLTVV.